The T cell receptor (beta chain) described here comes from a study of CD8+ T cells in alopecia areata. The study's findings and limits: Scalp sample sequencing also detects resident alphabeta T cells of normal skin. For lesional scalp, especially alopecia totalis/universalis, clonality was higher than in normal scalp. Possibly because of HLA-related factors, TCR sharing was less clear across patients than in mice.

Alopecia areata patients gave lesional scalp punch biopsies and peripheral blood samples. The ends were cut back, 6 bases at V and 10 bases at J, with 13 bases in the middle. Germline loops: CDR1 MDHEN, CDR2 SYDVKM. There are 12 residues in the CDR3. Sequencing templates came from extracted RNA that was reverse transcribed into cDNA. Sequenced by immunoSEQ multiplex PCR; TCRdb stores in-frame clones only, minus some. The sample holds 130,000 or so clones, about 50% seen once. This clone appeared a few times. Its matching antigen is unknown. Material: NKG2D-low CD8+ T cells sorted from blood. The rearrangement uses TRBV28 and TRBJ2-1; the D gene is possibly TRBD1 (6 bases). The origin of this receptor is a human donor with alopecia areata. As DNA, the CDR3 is TGTGCCAGCAGGTCACAGGGCGGCGAGCAGTTCTTC. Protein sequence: CASRSQGGEQFF.